These 5 T cell receptor beta chains were all obtained from the same sample, sequenced in a study. TCRdb passed the RT-PCR reads through MiXCR, listing each CDR3 protein once. The profile shows approximately 4,200 distinct CDR3 sequences, 30% to 40% of them singletons. The sample comprised memory CD4+ T cells from salivary gland. The origin of the receptors is a female donor with primary Sjogren's syndrome.

By share, this clonotype ranks as medium-sized (0.01 to 0.1%). The chain joins TRBV20-1 to TRBJ1-5, with TRBD1 matching 7 bases. V dropped 2 bases and J dropped 6; count of bases not matched to a gene: 1. Germline V lookup: CDR1 DFQATT, CDR2 SNEGSKA (reference sequence). CDR3 size: 12 residues. The CDR3 here is CSARPGGQPQHF. CDR3 in DNA: TGCAGTGCTAGACCAGGGGGTCAGCCCCAGCATTTT.

This clonotype is large within its sample. The junction and the germline gene differ at one end; a read error may be behind it. The rearrangement joins TRBV7-2 to TRBJ2-1; D may be TRBD2 (6 bases). This CDR3 has 16 amino acids. CDR1 and CDR2 (germline): SGHTA, FQGNSA. CDR3 nucleotides: TGTGCCAGCAGCTTAGTCGTCCGGGACTCCCACAATGAGCAGTTCTTC. As protein: CASSLVVRDSHNEQFF.

The sample holds many counts of this clonotype. V gene TRBV7-2 combines with J gene TRBJ1-3; D not resolved. The CDR3 sequence is 14 residues long. The germline V and J ends were trimmed by 1 base and 3 bases, with 7 bases remaining between them. Germline V lookup: CDR1 SGHTA, CDR2 FQGNSA. The CDR3 protein is CASSLGAVGNTIYF. The CDR3 nucleotides read TGTGCCAGCAGCTTAGGGGCAGTTGGAAACACCATATATTTT.

This clonotype is medium-sized. The chain recombines TRBV7-2 with TRBJ1-6; D not resolved. This CDR3 region has 13 residues. Germline loops: CDR1 SGHTA, CDR2 FQGNSA. Trimming took 3 bases from V and 10 from J, leaving 10 bases between them. CDR3 sequence reads: CASSFSRNSPLHF. The CDR3 DNA reads as TGTGCCAGCAGCTTCTCCCGCAACTCACCCCTCCACTTT.

By sample fraction, this clonotype is large (0.1 to 1%). One end of the junction varies from germline; a read error may be responsible. The chain carries TRBV6-5 and TRBJ2-3, with TRBD2 matching 7 bases. CDR3 size: 14 residues. Germline values: CDR1 MNHEY, CDR2 SVGAGI. The CDR3 DNA reads TGTGCCAGCAGTTACTACGCTAGCGGTATACCGACCCATTTT. Translation: CASSYYASGIPTHF.